The 31 T cell receptor beta chains below were found in one sample sequenced in a study of T cells in Graves' hyperthyroidism and ophthalmopathy. Amplification of TCR beta CDR3 regions used RNA as the template. HTBI primers were used for first-round RT-PCR of the TCR CDR3. One entry per CDR3 protein results from TCRdb running MiXCR on the multiplex PCR reads. Of under 300,000 distinct CDR3 sequences listed, approximately 15% were seen once; the top ten hold 10% to 15%. The sample taken for sequencing was blood. The origin of the receptors is a woman between 40 and 50 years old with Graves' hyperthyroidism that later progressed to Graves' ophthalmopathy.

In its sample, this clonotype was seen a few times. The chain couples TRBV7-2 to TRBJ2-7, with D perhaps assigned TRBD1 or TRBD2 (5 bases each). This CDR3 contains 14 residues. The V end was cut by 5 bases, the J end by 0 bases, with 11 bases between. The germline V gene encodes CDR1 SGHTA and CDR2 FQGNSA. CDR3 region: CASSPLGTSYEQYF. The DNA of the CDR3 is TGTGCCAGCAGCCCCCTAGGGACCTCCTACGAGCAGTACTTC.

This clonotype has ten or more counts. The V call is TRBV5-1, the J call TRBJ2-5, with a weak D call TRBD2 (6 bases). V gave up 4 bases and J gave up 0 bases, with 13 bases separating them. The CDR3 is 15 amino acids. Germline V gene data show CDR1 as SGHRS and CDR2 as YFSETQ. For the CDR3, the DNA is TGCGCCAGCAGCAGATCTCTAGCGAACCAAGAGACCCAGTACTTC. Residues: CASSRSLANQETQYF.

This clonotype was picked up a small number of times. The J gene is TRBJ1-5, the V gene TRBV20-1; D gene ambiguous. V shed 1 base and J shed 0 bases, with 7 bases lying between them. This CDR3 is 14 amino acids long. Germline V gene lookup returns CDR1 DFQATT and CDR2 SNEGSKA (reference sequence). The CDR3 sequence is CSARGRYSNQPQHF. The CDR3 DNA is TGCAGTGCTAGAGGCCGTTATAGCAATCAGCCCCAGCATTTT.

This clonotype was counted ten times or more. The CDR3 here is CASSEYKPGTGKETQYF. The CDR3 DNA reads TGTGCCAGCAGTGAATATAAACCCGGGACAGGGAAAGAGACCCAGTACTTC. The chain uses TRBV25-1 and TRBJ2-5; 9 bases fit TRBD1. V gave up 0 bases and J gave up 3 bases; unmatched junction bases: 8. The CDR3 contains 17 residues. The germline V gene has CDR1 MGHDK and CDR2 SYGVNS.

As regards this clonotype: At one of its ends the junction is not consistent with the germline gene, which may arise from a read error. CDR3 nucleotides: TGTGCCAACAGCTCGGGGTCCTCCTACGAGCAGTACTTC. The encoded protein is CANSSGSSYEQYF. V gene TRBV5-1 combines with J gene TRBJ2-7; possible D gene TRBD2, 5 bases. CDR1 is SGHRS and CDR2 is YFSETQ in the germline V gene. This CDR3 contains 13 residues.

This clonotype was counted many times. An end of the junction does not agree with germline; a read error may underlie this. The CDR3 region is CASSLVGTGAAETQYF. As DNA, the CDR3 is TGTGCTAGCAGCTTAGTCGGGACAGGGGCGGCTGAGACCCAGTACTTC. This chain joins TRBV7-7 and TRBJ2-5, with 10 positions matching TRBD1. The length of the CDR3 is 16 residues. Germline-derived CDR1 and CDR2 are SSHAT and FNYEAQ (reference sequence). The full variable domain, its missing parts supplied by reference TRBV7-7 and TRBJ2-5, is GAGVSQSPRYKVTKRGQDVTLRCDPISSHATLYWYQQALGQGPEFLTYFNYEAQPDKSGLPSDRFSAERPEGSISTLTIQRTEQRDSAMYRCASSLVGTGAAETQYFGPGTRLLVL.

This clonotype was counted at least ten times. The chain uses TRBV7-8 and TRBJ2-7; a weak D match, TRBD1 (6 bases). The V gene's germline CDR1 is SGHVS and CDR2 FQNEAQ. This CDR3 spans 16 amino acids. The V end was cut by 3 bases, the J end by 0 bases, with 15 bases between. CDR3 nucleotide sequence: TGTGCCAGCAGCTTTCTCGGACAGCTGGACTCCTACGAGCAGTACTTC. The encoded protein is CASSFLGQLDSYEQYF.

The V gene is TRBV7-9, the J gene TRBJ2-7; 11 nucleotides align to TRBD1. Germline lookup yields CDR1 SEHNR and CDR2 FQNEAQ (reference sequence). Trimming removed 5 bases from V and 4 bases from J; junction bases left unmatched: 7. The CDR3 contains 15 residues. CDR3 sequence: CASSPRTGGEYEQYF. The CDR3 DNA is TGTGCCAGCAGCCCGCGGACAGGGGGCGAATACGAGCAGTACTTC.

This clonotype was seen more than once but under ten times. V and J are TRBV27 and TRBJ2-6, with D unresolved. Germline values: CDR1 MNHEY, CDR2 SMNVEV (reference sequence). The CDR3 spans 15 residues. V lost 6 bases and J lost 5, with 14 bases in between. Written as DNA, the CDR3 is TGTGCCAGCAGCCCCGACCCCGTGTGGGCCAACGTCCTGACTTTC. It translates to CASSPDPVWANVLTF.

This clonotype occurred many times. This chain joins TRBV2 and TRBJ2-7; TRBD2 matches 15 bases. Germline CDR1 reads SNHLY; CDR2 reads FYNNEI. Trimming removed 8 bases from V and 6 bases from J; junction bases left unmatched: 2. This CDR3 has 13 residues. Here the CDR3 reads CASGTSGGLEQYF. CDR3 nucleotide sequence: TGTGCCAGCGGGACTAGCGGGGGGCTCGAGCAGTACTTC.

This clonotype was seen many times. The chain recombines TRBV7-9 with TRBJ2-5; 14 bases are a match to TRBD2. V was clipped by 5 bases and J by 4 bases; unmatched bases: 6. This CDR3 has 16 residues. Germline CDR1 SEHNR, CDR2 FQNEAQ (reference sequence). CDR3 bases: TGTGCCAGCAGCCAGGGACTAGCGGGAGATCGAGAGACCCAGTACTTC. Amino acids: CASSQGLAGDRETQYF. Looking up the rest from reference TRBV7-9 and TRBJ2-5 gives the full variable domain: DTGVSQNPRHKITKRGQNVTFRCDPISEHNRLYWYRQTLGQGPEFLTYFQNEAQLEKSRLLSDRFSAERPKGSFSTLEIQRTEQGDSAMYLCASSQGLAGDRETQYFGPGTRLLVL.

With respect to this clonotype: A single base separates this from a much larger clone, so it may be a read error. V usage is TRBV5-1 and J usage is TRBJ1-1; the D gene is possibly TRBD1 (6 bases). This CDR3 comprises 15 residues. Per the germline V gene, CDR1 is SGHRS and CDR2 is YFSETQ. Trimming shortened V by 4 bases and J by 5 bases, and 18 bases separated the two germline ends. In DNA, the CDR3 is TGCGCCAGCAGCCAACTCAATACAGGGCGGACTGAAGCTTTCTTT. This gives the protein CASSQLNTGRTEAFF.

This clonotype showed up many times. The chain carries TRBV9 and TRBJ2-1; 8 nucleotides align to TRBD2. Germline assignment: CDR1 SGDLS and CDR2 YYNGEE. This CDR3 comprises 21 residues. V shed 0 bases, J shed 6 bases, and the junction held 23 bases outside the gene matches. The chain's CDR3 is CASSVGSQLQRSGSGSNEQFF. CDR3 nucleotide sequence: TGTGCCAGCAGCGTAGGGTCCCAACTCCAGCGGAGCGGGAGTGGTTCCAATGAGCAGTTCTTC.

This clonotype was seen ten or more times. This chain uses TRBV5-1 with TRBJ1-1, with a weak D call TRBD1 (5 bases). The CDR3 is 13 residues long. V was clipped by 4 bases and J by 4 bases, with 11 bases between them. The germline V gene encodes CDR1 SGHRS and CDR2 YFSETQ. The CDR3, as DNA: TGCGCCAGCAGCCGCGGGGGGGTCACTGAAGCTTTCTTT. The encoded protein is CASSRGGVTEAFF.

This clonotype was detected ten times or more. V gene TRBV2 combines with J gene TRBJ1-5, with D tentatively TRBD1 (5 bases). Trimming pared 6 bases from V and 5 bases from J, leaving 11 bases between. The V gene's germline CDR1 is SNHLY and CDR2 FYNNEI. CDR3 size: 13 residues. CDR3 sequence reads: CASSPTGDQPQHF. Written as DNA, the CDR3 is TGTGCCAGCAGCCCTACAGGTGATCAGCCCCAGCATTTT.

At least ten counts were recorded for this clonotype. The V and J genes are TRBV12-5 and TRBJ2-7; TRBD2 aligns across 8 bases. Germline V lookup: CDR1 LGHNT, CDR2 FRNRAP. The CDR3 extends over 19 amino acids. Trimming cost V 0 bases and J 0 bases; bases outside gene matches: 13. CDR3 amino acids: CASGLVFLVVTSDSYEQYF. The CDR3 DNA reads as TGTGCTAGTGGTTTGGTATTCTTGGTCGTGACTAGCGACTCCTACGAGCAGTACTTC.

This clonotype was observed at least ten times. The genes are TRBV27 and TRBJ2-5; either TRBD1 or TRBD2 may fit D (5 bases each). V was pared by 5 bases and J by 4 bases, with 20 bases between. Per the germline V gene, CDR1 is MNHEY and CDR2 is SMNVEV (reference sequence). The CDR3 contains 16 residues. CDR3 sequence: CASSKGNAGSPETQYF. In nucleotides, the CDR3 is TGTGCCAGCAGTAAAGGAAATGCAGGGAGCCCAGAGACCCAGTACTTC.

V and J are TRBV9 and TRBJ2-3, with TRBD2 matching over 8 bases. The germline gives CDR1 SGDLS, CDR2 YYNGEE. With 0 bases clipped from V and 1 base from J, the junction kept 4 bases outside the gene matches. This CDR3 comprises 16 residues. The chain's CDR3 is CASSVDLTSGTDTQYF. The CDR3 DNA follows: TGTGCCAGCAGCGTAGATCTGACTAGCGGCACAGATACGCAGTATTTT.

This clonotype was observed a handful of times. The V and J genes are TRBV9 and TRBJ2-2, with 10 bases aligning to TRBD2. The CDR3 length is 15 residues. Trimming took 3 bases from V and 5 from J; bases not matched to a gene: 4. Germline assignment: CDR1 SGDLS and CDR2 YYNGEE. This CDR3 reads CASSASGRMTGELFF. The CDR3 DNA follows: TGTGCCAGCAGCGCTAGCGGGAGAATGACCGGGGAGCTGTTTTTT.

At least ten counts were recorded for this clonotype. The chain combines TRBV9 with TRBJ2-1; TRBD2 might be the D (5 bases). The CDR3 length is 15 residues. V gave up 2 bases and J gave up 4 bases, with 13 bases separating them. Germline loops: CDR1 SGDLS, CDR2 YYNGEE. Here the CDR3 reads CASSVAWEWYNEQFF. CDR3 nucleotide sequence: TGTGCCAGCAGCGTCGCGTGGGAGTGGTACAATGAGCAGTTCTTC.

This clonotype was recorded many times. The chain has TRBV29-1 and TRBJ2-3, with a possible D match to TRBD1 (6 bases). Germline assignment: CDR1 SQVTM and CDR2 ANQGSEA. Trimming took 1 base from V and 4 from J, leaving 12 bases between them. This CDR3 is 14 amino acids long. The CDR3 loop is CSVEGVQGADTQYF. The CDR3 DNA reads as TGCAGCGTTGAAGGGGTACAGGGCGCAGATACGCAGTATTTT.

This clonotype was counted a few times. The chain employs TRBV6-4 and TRBJ2-2; tentatively, D is TRBD1 (5 bases). Germline CDR1 is MRHNA and CDR2 is SNTAGT. Trimming removed 6 bases at V and 0 bases at J, with 11 bases between. The CDR3 covers 15 residues. CDR3 in DNA: TGTGCCAGCAGCCCACAGGTGTCGAACACCGGGGAGCTGTTTTTT. As protein: CASSPQVSNTGELFF.

Concerning this clonotype itself: This may come from a read error, since a much larger clone is one base off. The chain employs TRBV12-3 or TRBV12-4 and TRBJ2-3; either TRBD1 or TRBD2 may fit D (5 bases each). The CDR3 length is 13 residues. V gave up 7 bases and J gave up 4 bases, with 12 bases separating them. CDR3 sequence (DNA): TGTGCCAGCAACCGGGGCGGGTCAGATACGCAGTATTTT. It yields the protein CASNRGGSDTQYF.

This clonotype appeared many times. The rearrangement uses TRBV7-9 and TRBJ1-5; D remains ambiguous. CDR3 length: 14 residues. Germline V gene data show CDR1 as SEHNR and CDR2 as FQNEAQ (reference sequence). The V and J ends lost 5 bases and 0 bases respectively, with 8 bases between them. CDR3 protein: CASSPPGSNQPQHF. CDR3 nucleotide sequence: TGTGCCAGCAGCCCTCCCGGTAGCAATCAGCCCCAGCATTTT.

The table lists this clonotype with a few counts. This sequence joins TRBV10-2 and TRBJ2-7; TRBD2 is a possible D gene (5 bases). Germline CDR1 is WSHSY and CDR2 is SAAADI. V shed 6 bases and J shed 2 bases, with 14 bases lying between them. This CDR3 is built from 14 residues. CDR3 in amino acids: CASREADGTYEQYF. CDR3 bases: TGCGCCAGCAGGGAGGCGGACGGGACCTACGAGCAGTACTTC.

The sample holds many counts of this clonotype. The gene calls are TRBV6-1 and TRBJ1-1, with D uncertain. V was cut by 8 bases and J by 7 bases, with 17 bases left in between. Germline assignment: CDR1 MNHNS and CDR2 SASEGT. The CDR3 loop spans 13 amino acids. CDR3 sequence reads: CASRARLLGEAFF. In nucleotides, the CDR3 is TGTGCCAGCCGGGCACGCCTTCTGGGTGAAGCTTTCTTT.

In its sample, this clonotype was seen many times. The chain joins TRBV5-1 to TRBJ2-2; TRBD1 aligns across 9 bases. CDR3 length equals 16 residues. Germline-derived CDR1 and CDR2 are SGHRS and YFSETQ. V was clipped by 0 bases and J by 3 bases; unmatched bases: 3. The CDR3 DNA reads as TGCGCCAGCAGCTTGGAAACAGGGGGCCACACCGGGGAGCTGTTTTTT. This translates into CASSLETGGHTGELFF.

In this sample, this clonotype turned up many times. This chain links TRBV11-2 with TRBJ2-5; D call uncertain. From germline, CDR1 is SGHAT and CDR2 FQNNGV. This CDR3 spans 14 amino acids. Trimming cost V 0 bases and J 4 bases, with 9 bases left between them. In DNA, the CDR3 is TGTGCCAGCAGCTTAGAGGGGTTCGGAGAGACCCAGTACTTC. This translates into CASSLEGFGETQYF.

This clonotype showed up many times. This chain joins TRBV18 and TRBJ2-6; no clear D. The CDR3 contains 13 residues. The germline V gene has CDR1 KGHSH and CDR2 LQKENI. Trimming stripped 5 bases from V and 1 base from J, with 3 bases between. The CDR3 DNA sequence: TGTGCCAGCTCAACATCTGGGGCCAACGTCCTGACTTTC. Translating it yields CASSTSGANVLTF.

This clonotype was detected many times. The chain combines TRBV18 with TRBJ1-2; D call uncertain. V was cut by 0 bases and J by 3 bases, with 11 bases left in between. Germline assignment: CDR1 KGHSH and CDR2 LQKENI. This CDR3 is 15 amino acids long. CDR3 residues: CASSPPNLIDYGYTF. CDR3 nucleotide sequence: TGTGCCAGCTCACCACCGAATTTAATCGACTATGGCTACACCTTC.

To note about this clonotype: This may come from a read error, since a much larger clone is one base off. The rearrangement links TRBV13 to TRBJ2-1; D uncertain. The closer fit of TRBJ2-7 to the DNA end suggests the J call may be wrong. This CDR3 comprises 13 residues. The germline CDR1 and CDR2 sequences are PRHDT and FYEKMQ (reference sequence). The CDR3 bases are TGTGCCAGCAGCGGGTGGGGTTACAATGAGCAGTACTTC. Translated: CASSGWGYNEQYF.